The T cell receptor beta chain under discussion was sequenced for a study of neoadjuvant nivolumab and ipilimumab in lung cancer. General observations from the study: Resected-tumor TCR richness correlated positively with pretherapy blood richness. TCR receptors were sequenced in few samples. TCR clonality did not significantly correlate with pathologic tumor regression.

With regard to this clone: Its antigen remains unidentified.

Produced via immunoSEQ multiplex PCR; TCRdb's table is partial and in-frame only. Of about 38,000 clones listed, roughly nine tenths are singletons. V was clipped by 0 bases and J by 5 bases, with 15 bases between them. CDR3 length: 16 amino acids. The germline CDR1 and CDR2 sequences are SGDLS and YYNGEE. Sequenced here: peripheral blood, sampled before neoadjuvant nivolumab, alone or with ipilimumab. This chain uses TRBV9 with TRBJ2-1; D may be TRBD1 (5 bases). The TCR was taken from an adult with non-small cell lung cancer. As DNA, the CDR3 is TGTGCCAGCAGCGTAGGACTGTCAGGGAATCACAATGAGCAGTTCTTC. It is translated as CASSVGLSGNHNEQFF.